This T cell receptor (beta chain) originates from a study of cytomegalovirus exposure and HLA in healthy donors. Study at large: As released early, the data held roughly 85 million unique TCRs from HLA-typed donors. In terms of ancestry, the Caucasian-associated cluster contained about 80% of the roughly 400 genotyped donors.

This PCR relied on a set of 60 Vbeta primers and 13 Jbeta primers. Assay: immunoSEQ multiplex PCR; the TCRdb copy retains only in-frame clones and omits some. Of some 70,000 clones in the sample, more than 75% were seen once. The sample consisted of PBMCs. The receptor was isolated from a man between 18 and 35 years old in good health and CMV-seronegative.

CDR3 nucleotides: TGTGCCAGCAGTCCGAACACACCACGGGGTTCACCCCTCCACTTT. Protein sequence: CASSPNTPRGSPLHF. This chain links TRBV28 with TRBJ1-6; D is uncertain. This CDR3 has 15 amino acids. V was trimmed by 5 bases and J by 9 bases, leaving 17 bases between them. From germline, CDR1 is MDHEN and CDR2 SYDVKM.